This T cell receptor (beta chain) was recovered during a study of read filtering for tumor transcriptome and immune sequencing. Study information: IR-seq gave about 3.5 to 10.27 million TCR reads per sample; RNA-seq gave about 80 to 1,300. Overall study findings and caveats: This fraction held mixed bone marrow immune cells after CD138-negative sorting. About four fifths of IR-seq clonotypes had a single read, yet these held around 4% of reads.

This clonotype showed up just a few times. Its specificity is unknown. This library used roughly 370 ng RNA and molecular barcoded adaptors spanning alpha/delta and beta/gamma chains. TCRdb used MiXCR to reprocess the reads, holding one entry per CDR3 protein. The sample lists roughly 18,000 distinct CDR3 sequences, approximately 20% seen once, with nearly 25% in the top ten. Germline V lookup: CDR1 SGHRS, CDR2 YFSETQ. The CDR3 is 16 residues long. V trimming: 0 bases; J trimming: 1 base; junction bases outside the gene matches: 6. Sampling of bone marrow took place during active disease in every patient.

The chain combines TRBV5-1 with TRBJ2-7; TRBD1 matches at 8 bases. Sequenced material: a population of CD138-negative cells sorted from bone marrow. This TCR was sampled from a donor at least 40 years old with multiple myeloma. The DNA for the CDR3 is TGCGCCAGCAGCTTGGGGATGACAGGGGTGTCCTACGAGCAGTACTTC. It yields the protein CASSLGMTGVSYEQYF. The full variable domain, its missing parts supplied by reference TRBV5-1 and TRBJ2-7, is KAGVTQTPRYLIKTRGQQVTLSCSPISGHRSVSWYQQTPGQGLQFLFEYFSETQRNKGNFPGRFSGRQFSNSRSEMNVSTLELGDSALYLCASSLGMTGVSYEQYFGPGTRLTVT.